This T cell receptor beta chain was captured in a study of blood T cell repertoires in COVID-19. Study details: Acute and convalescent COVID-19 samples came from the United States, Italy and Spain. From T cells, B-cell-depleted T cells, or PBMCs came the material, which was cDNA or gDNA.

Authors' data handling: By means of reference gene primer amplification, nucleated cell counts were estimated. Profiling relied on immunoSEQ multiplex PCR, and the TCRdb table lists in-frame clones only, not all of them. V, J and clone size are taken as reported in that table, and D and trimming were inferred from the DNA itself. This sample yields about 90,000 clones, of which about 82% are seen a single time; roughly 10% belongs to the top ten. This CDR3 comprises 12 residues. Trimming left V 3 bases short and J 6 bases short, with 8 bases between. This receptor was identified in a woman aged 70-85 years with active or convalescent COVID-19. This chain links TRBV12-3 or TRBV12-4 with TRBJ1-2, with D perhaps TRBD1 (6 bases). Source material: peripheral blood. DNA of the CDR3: TGTGCCAGCAGTTTTGGACAGAATGGCTACACCTTC. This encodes CASSFGQNGYTF.